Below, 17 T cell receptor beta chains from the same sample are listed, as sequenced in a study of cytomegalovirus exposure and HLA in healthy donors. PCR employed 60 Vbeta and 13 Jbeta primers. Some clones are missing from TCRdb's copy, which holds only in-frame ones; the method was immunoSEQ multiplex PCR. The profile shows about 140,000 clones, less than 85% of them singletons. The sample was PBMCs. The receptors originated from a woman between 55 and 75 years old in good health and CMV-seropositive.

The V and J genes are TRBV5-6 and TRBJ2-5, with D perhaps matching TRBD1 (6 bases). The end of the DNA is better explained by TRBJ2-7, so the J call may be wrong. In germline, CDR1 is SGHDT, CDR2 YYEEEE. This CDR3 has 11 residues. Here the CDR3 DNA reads TGTGCCAGCAGCGGGGACAACGAGCAGTACTTC. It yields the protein CASSGDNEQYF.

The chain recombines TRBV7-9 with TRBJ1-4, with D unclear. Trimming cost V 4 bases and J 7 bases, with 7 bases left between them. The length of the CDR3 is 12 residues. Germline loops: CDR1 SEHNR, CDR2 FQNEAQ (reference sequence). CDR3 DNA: TGTGCCAGCAGCTGGCTCTTTGAAAAACTGTTTTTT. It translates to CASSWLFEKLFF.

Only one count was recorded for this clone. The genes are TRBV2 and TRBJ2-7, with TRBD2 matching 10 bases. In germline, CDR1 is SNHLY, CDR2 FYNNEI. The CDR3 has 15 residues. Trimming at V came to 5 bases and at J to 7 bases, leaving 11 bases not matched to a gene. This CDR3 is CASSPLLAGVGEQYF. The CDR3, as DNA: TGTGCCAGCAGTCCCTTGCTAGCGGGAGTGGGAGAGCAGTACTTC.

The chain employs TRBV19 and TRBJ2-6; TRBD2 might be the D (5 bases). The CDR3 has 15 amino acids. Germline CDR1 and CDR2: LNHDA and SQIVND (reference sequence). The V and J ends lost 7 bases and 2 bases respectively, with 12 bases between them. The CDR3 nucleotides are TGTGCCAGTATGACCGGAGGAACTGGGGCCAACGTCCTGACTTTC. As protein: CASMTGGTGANVLTF.

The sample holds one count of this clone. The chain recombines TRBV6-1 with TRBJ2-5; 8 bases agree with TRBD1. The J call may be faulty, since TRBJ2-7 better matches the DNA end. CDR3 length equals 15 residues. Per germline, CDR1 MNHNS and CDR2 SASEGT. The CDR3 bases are TGTGCCAGCAGCTTAGGACAGGGTATATCCTACGAGCAGTACTTC. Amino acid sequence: CASSLGQGISYEQYF.

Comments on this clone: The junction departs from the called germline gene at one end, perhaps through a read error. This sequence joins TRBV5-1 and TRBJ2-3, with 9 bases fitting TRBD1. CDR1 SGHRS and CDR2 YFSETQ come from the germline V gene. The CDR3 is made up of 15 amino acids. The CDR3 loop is CASRLGQGYTDTQYF. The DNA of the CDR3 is TGCGCCAGCAGGTTGGGACAGGGTTACACAGATACGCAGTATTTT.

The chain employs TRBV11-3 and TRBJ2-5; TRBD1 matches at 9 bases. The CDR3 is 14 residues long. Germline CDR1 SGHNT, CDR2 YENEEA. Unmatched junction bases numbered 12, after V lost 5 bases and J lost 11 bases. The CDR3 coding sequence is TGTGCCAGCAGCCCGACAGGGGGATCGGGGGAGCAGTACTTC. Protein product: CASSPTGGSGEQYF.

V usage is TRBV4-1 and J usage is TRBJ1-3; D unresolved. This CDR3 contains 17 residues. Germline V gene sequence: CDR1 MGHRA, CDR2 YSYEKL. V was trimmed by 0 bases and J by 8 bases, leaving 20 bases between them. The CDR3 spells CASSQEGLRAKMDTIYF. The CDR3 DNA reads TGCGCCAGCAGCCAAGAAGGGTTGCGGGCGAAGATGGACACCATATATTTT.

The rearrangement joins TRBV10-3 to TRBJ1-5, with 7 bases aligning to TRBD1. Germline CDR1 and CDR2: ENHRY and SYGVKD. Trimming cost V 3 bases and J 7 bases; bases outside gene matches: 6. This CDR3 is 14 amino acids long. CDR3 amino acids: CAISEGGGEQPQHF. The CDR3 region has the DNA TGTGCCATCAGTGAAGGAGGGGGCGAACAGCCCCAGCATTTT.

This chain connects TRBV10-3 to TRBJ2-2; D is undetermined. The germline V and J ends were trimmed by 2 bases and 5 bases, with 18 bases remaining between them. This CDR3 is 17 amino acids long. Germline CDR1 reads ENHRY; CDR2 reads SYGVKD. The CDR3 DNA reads TGTGCCATCAGTGAGAGGCGCTTCTTAGGAGCGACCGGGGAGCTGTTTTTT. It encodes CAISERRFLGATGELFF.

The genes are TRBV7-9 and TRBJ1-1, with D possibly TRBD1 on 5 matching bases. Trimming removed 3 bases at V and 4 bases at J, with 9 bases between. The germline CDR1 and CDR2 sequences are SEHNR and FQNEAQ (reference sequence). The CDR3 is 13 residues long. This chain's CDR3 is CASSFPGGTEAFF. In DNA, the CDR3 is TGTGCCAGCAGCTTCCCGGGGGGCACTGAAGCTTTCTTT.

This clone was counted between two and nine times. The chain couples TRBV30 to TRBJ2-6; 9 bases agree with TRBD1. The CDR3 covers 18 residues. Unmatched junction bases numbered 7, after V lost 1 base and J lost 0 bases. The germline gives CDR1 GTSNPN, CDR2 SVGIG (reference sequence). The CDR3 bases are TGTGCCTGGAGTGGCGGGACAGGGTTGAGCTCTGGGGCCAACGTCCTGACTTTC. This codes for CAWSGGTGLSSGANVLTF.

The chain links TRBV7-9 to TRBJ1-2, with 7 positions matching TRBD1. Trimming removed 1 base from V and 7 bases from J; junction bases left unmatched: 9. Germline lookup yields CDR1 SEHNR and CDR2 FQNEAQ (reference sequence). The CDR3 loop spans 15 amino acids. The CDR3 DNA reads TGTGCCAGCAGCTTAGACCCAGGGGGTAGCGGTGGCTACACCTTC. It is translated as CASSLDPGGSGGYTF.

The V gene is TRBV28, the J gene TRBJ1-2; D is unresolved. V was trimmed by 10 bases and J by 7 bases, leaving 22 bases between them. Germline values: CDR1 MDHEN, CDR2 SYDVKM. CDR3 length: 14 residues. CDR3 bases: TGTGCCACCTCGTTCACGCACCGTGGGCCTGGCTACACCTTC. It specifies CATSFTHRGPGYTF.

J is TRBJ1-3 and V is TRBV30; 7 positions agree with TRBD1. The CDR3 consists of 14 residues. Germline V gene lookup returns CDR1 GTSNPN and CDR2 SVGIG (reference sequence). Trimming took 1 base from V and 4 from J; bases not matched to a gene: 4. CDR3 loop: CAWSERGQGNTIYF. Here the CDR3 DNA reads TGTGCCTGGAGTGAGAGGGGGCAAGGAAACACCATATATTTT. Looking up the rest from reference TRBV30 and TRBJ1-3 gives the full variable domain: SQTIHQWPATLVQPVGSPLSLECTVEGTSNPNLYWYRQAAGRGLQLLFYSVGIGQISSEVPQNLSASRPQDRQFILSSKKLLLSDSGFYLCAWSERGQGNTIYFGEGSWLTVV.

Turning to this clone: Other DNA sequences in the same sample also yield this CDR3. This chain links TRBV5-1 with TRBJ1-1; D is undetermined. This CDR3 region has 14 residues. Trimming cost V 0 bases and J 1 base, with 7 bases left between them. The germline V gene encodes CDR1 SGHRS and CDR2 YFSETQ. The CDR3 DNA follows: TGCGCCAGCAGCTTGGGACAAGCGAACACTGAAGCTTTCTTT. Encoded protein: CASSLGQANTEAFF.

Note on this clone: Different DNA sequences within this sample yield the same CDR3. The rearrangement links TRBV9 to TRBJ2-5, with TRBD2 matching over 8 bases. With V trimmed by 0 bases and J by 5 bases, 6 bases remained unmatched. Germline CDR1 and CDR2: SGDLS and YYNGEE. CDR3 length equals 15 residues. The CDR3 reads CASSVAGGPQETQYF. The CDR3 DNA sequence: TGTGCCAGCAGCGTAGCGGGAGGGCCTCAGGAGACCCAGTACTTC.